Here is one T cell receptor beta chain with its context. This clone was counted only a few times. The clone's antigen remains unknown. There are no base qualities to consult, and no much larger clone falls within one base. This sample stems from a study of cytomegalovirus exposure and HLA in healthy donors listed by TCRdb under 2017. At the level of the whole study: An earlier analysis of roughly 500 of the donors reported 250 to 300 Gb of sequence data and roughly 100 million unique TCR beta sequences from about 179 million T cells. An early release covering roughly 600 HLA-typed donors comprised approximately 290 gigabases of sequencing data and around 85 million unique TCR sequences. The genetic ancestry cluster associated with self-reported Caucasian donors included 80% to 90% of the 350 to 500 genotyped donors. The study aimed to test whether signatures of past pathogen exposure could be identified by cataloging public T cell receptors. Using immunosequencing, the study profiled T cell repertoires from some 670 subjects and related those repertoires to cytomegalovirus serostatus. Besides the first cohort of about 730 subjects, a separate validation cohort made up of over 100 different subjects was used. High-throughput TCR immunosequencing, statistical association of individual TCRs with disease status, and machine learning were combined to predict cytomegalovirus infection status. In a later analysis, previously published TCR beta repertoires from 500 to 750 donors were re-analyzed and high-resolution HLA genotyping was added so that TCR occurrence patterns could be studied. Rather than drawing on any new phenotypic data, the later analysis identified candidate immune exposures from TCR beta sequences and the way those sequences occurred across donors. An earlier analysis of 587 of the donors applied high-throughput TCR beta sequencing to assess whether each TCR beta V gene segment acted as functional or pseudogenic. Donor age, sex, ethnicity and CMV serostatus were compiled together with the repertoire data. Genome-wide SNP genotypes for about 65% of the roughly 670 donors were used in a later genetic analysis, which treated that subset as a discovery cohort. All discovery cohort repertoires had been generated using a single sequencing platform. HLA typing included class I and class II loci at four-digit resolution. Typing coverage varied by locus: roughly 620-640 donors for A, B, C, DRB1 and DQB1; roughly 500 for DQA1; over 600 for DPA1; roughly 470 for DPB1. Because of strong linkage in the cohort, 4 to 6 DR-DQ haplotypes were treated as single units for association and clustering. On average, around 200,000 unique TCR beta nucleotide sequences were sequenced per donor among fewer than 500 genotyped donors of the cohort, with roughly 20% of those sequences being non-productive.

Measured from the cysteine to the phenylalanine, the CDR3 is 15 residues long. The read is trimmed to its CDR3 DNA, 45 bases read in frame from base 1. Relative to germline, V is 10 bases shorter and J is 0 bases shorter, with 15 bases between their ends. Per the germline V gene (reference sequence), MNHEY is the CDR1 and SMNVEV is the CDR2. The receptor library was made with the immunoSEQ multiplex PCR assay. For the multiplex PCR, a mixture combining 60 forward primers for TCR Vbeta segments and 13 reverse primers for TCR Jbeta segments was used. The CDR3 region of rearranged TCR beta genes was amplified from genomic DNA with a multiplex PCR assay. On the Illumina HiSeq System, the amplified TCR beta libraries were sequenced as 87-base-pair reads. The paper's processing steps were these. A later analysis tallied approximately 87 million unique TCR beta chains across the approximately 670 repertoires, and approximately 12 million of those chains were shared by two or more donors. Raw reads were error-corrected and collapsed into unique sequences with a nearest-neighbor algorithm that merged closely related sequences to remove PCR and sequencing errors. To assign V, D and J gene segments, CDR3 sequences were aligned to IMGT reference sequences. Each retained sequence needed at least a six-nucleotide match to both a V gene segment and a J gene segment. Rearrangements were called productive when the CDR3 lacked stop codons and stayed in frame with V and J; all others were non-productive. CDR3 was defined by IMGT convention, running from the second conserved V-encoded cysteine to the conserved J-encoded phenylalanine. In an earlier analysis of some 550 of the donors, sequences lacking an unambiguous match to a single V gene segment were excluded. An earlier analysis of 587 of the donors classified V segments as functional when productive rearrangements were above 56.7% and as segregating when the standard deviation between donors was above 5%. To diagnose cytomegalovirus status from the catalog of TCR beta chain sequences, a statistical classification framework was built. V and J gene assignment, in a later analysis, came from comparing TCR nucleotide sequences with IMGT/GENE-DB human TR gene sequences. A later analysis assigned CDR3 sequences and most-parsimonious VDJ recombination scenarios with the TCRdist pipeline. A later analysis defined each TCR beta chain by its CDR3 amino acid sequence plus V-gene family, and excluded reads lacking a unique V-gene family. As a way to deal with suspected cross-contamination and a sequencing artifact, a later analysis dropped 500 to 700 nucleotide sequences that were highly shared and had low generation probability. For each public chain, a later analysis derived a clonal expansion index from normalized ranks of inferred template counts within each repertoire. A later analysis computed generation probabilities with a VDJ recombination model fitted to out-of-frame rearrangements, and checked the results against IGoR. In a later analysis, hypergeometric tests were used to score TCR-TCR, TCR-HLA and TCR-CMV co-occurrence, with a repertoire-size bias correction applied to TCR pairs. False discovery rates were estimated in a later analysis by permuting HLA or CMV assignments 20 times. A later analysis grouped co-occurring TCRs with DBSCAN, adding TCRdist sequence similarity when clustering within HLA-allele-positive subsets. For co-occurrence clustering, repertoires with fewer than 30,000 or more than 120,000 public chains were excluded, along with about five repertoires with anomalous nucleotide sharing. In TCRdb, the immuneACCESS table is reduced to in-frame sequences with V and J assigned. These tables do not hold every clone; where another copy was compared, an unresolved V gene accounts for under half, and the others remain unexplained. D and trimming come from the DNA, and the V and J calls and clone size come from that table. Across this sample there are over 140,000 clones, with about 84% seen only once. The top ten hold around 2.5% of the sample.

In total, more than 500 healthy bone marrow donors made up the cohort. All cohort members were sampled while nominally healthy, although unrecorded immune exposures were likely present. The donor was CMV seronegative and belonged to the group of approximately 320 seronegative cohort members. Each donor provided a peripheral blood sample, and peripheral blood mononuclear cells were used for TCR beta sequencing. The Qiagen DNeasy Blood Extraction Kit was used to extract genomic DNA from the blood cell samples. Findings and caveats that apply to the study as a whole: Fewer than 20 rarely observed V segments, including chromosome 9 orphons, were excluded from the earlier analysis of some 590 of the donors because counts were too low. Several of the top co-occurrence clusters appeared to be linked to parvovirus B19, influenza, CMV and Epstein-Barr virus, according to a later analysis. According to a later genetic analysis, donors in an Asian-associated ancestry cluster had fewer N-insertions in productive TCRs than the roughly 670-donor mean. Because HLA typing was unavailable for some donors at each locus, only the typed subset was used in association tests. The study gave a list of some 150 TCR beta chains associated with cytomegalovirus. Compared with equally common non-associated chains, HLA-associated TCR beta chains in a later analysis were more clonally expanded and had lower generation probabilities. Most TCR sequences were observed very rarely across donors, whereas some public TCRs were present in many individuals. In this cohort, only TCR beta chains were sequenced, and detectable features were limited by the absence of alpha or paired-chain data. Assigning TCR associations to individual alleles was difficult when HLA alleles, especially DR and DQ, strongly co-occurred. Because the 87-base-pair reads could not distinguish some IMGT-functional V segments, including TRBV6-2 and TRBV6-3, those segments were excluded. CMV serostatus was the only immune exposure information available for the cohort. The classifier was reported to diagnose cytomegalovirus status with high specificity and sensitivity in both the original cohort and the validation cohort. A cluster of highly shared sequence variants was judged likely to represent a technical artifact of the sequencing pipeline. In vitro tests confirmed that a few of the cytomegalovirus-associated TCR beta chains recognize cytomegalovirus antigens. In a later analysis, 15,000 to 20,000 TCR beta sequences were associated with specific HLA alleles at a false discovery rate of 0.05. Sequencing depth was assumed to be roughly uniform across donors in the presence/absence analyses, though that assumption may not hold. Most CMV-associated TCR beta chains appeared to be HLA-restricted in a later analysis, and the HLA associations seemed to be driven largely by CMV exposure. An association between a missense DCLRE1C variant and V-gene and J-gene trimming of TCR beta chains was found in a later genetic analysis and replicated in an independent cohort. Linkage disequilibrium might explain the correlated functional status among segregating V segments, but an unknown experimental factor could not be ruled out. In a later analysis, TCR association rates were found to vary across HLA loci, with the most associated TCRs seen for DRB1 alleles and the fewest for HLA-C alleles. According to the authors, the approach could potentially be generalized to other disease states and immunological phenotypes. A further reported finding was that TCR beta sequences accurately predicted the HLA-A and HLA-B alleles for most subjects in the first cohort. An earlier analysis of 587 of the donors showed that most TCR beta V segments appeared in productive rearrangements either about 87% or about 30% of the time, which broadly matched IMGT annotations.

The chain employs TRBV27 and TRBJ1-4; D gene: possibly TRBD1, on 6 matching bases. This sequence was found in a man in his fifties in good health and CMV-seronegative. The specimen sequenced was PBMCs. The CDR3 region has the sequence CATRSSGATNEKLFF. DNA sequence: TGTGCCACCCGTTCATCAGGGGCAACTAATGAAAAACTGTTTTTT.